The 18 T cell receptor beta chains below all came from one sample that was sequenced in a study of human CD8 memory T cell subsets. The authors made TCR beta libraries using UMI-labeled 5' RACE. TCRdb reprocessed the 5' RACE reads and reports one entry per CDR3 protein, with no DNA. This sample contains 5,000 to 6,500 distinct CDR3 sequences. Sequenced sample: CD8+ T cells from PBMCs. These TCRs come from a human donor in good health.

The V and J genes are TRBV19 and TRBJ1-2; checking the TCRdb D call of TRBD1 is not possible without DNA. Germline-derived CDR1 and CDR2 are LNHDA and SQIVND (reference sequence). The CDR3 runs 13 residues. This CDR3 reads CASSPRQGGGYTF.

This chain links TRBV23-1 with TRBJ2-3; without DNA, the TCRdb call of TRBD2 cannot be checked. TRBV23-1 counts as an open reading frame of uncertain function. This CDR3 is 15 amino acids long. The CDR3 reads CASSQAARVKDTQYF.

The chain's CDR3 is CASSSTQGEIDTQYF. The chain links TRBV6-5 to TRBJ2-3; TCRdb calls TRBD1, which cannot be checked without DNA. CDR3 length equals 15 residues. Germline V gives CDR1 MNHEY, CDR2 SVGAGI.

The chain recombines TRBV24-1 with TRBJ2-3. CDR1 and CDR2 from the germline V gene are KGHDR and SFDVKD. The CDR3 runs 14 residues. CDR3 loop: CATSDSGRSDTQYF.

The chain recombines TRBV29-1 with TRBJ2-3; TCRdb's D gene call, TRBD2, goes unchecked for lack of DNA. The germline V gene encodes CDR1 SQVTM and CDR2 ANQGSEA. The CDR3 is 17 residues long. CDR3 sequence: CSVAGGGLAGVADTQYF.

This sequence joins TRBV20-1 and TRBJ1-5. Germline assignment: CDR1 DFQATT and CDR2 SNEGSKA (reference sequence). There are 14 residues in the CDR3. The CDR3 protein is CSARDLGAYQPQHF.

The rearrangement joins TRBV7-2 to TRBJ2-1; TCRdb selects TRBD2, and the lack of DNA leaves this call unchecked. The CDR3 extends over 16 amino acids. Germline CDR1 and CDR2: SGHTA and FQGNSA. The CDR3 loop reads CASSLLRERTYNEQFF.

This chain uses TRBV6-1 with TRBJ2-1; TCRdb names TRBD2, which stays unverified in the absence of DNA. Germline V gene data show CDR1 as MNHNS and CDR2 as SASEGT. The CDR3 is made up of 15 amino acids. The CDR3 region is CASTYTAEGSVEQFF.

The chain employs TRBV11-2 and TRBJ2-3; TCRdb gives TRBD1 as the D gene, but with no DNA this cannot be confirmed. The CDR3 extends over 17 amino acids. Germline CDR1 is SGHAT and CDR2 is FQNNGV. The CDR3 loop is CASSQPRTGTYTDTQYF.

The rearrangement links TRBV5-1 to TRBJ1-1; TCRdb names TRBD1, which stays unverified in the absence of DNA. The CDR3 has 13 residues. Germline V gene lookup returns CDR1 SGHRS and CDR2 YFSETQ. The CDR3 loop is CASSLMKGSEAFF.

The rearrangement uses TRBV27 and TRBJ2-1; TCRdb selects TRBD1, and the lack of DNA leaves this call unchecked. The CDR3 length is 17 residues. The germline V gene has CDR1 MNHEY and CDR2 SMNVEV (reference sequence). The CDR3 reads CASSLFTGTGTPHEQFF.

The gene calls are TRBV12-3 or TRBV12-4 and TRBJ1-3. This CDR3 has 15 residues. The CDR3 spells CASSLGRLGGNTIYF.

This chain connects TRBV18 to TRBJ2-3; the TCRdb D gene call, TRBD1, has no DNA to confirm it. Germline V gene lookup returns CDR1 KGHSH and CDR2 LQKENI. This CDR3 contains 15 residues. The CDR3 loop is CASSPTDTGTDTQYF.

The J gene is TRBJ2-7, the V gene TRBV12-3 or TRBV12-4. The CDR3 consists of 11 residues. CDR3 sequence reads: CASSSGREQYF.

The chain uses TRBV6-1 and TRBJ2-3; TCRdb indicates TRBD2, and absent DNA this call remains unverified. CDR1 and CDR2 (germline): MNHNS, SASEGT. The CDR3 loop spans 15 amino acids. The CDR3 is CASRPSDLDTDTQYF.

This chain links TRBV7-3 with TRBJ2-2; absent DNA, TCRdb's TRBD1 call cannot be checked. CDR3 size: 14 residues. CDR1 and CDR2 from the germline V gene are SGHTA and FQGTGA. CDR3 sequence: CASKPGANTGELFF.

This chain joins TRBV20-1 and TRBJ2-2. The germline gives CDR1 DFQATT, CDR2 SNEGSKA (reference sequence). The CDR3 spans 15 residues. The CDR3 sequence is CSARDLAGWTGELFF.

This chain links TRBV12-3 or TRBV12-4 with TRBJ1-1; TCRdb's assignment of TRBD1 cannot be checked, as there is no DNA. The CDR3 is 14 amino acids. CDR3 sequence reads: CASSFPDRGLKAFF.